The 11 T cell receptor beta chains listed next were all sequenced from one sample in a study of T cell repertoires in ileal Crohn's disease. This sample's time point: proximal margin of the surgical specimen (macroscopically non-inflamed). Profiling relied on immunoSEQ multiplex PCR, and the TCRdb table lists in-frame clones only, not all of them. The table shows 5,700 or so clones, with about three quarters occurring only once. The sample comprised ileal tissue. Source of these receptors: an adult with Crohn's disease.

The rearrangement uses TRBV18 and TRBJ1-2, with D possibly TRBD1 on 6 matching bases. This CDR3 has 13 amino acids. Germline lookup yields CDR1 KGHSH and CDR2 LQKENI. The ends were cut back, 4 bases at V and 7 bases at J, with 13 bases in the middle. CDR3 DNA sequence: TGTGCCAGCTCACAGCAGGGGACTAGTGGCTACACCTTC. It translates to CASSQQGTSGYTF.

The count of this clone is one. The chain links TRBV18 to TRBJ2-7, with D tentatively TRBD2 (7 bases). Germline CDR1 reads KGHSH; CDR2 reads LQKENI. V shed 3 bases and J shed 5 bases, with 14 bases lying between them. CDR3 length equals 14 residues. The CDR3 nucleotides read TGTGCCAGCTCACCGAACGGGGGGCCAAACGAGCAGTACTTC. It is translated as CASSPNGGPNEQYF.

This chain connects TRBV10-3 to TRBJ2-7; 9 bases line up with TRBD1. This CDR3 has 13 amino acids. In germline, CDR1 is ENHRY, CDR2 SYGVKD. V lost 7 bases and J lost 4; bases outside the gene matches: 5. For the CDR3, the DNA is TGTGCCATCAACACAGGGGGCGTTTACGAGCAGTACTTC. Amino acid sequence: CAINTGGVYEQYF.

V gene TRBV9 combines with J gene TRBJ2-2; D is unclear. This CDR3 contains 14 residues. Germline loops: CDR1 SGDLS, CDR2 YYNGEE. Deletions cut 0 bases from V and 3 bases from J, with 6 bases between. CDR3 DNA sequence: TGTGCCAGCAGCGTAGGGTGGGACACCGGGGAGCTGTTTTTT. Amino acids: CASSVGWDTGELFF.

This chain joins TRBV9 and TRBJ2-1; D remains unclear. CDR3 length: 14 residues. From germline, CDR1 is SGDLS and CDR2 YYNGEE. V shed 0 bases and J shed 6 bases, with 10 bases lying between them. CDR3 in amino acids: CASSVGPPGNEQFF. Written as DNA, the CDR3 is TGTGCCAGCAGCGTAGGACCGCCCGGCAATGAGCAGTTCTTC.

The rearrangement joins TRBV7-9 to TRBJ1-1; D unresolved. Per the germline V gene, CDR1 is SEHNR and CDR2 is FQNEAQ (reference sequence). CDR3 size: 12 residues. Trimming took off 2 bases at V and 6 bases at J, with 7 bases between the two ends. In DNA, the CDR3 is TGTGCCAGCAGCTTACTATACCCTGAAGCTTTCTTT. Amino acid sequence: CASSLLYPEAFF.

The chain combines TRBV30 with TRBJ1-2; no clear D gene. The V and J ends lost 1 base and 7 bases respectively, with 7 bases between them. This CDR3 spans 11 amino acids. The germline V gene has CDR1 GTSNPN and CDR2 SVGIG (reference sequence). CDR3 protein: CAWSDGVGYTF. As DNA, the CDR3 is TGTGCCTGGAGTGACGGTGTTGGCTACACCTTC.

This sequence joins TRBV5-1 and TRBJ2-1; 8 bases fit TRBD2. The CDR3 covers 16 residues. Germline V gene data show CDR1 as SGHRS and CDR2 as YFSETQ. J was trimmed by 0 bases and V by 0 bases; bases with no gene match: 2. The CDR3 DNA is TGCGCCAGCAGCTTGGTAGGGACTAGCTCCTACAATGAGCAGTTCTTC. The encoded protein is CASSLVGTSSYNEQFF.

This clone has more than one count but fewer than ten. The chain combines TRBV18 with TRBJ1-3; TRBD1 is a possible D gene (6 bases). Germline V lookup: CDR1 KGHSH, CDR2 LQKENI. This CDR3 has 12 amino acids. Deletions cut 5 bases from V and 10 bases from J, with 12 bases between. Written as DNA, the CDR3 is TGTGCCAGCTCAGAGGACAGATCAACCATATATTTT. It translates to CASSEDRSTIYF.

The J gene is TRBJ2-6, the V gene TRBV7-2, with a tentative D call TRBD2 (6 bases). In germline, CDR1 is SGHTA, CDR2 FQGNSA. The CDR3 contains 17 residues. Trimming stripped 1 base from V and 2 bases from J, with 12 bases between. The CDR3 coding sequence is TGTGCCAGCAGCTTAGTGGCGGGGAACACTGGGGCCAACGTCCTGACTTTC. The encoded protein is CASSLVAGNTGANVLTF.

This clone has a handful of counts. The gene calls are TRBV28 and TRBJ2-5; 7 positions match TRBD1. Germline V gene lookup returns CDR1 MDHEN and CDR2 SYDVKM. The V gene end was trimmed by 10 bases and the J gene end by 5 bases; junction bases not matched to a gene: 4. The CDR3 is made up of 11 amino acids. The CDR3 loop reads CATQTGETQYF. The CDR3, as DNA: TGTGCCACCCAGACAGGGGAGACCCAGTACTTC.